The rows below give T cell receptor beta chains drawn from one sample of a study of beta chain features in type 1 diabetes. Sequenced by immunoSEQ multiplex PCR; TCRdb stores in-frame clones only, minus some. The table records 400,000 or so clones, around 13% of them present only once. The sequenced sample was naive CD4+ T cells from blood. Every receptor here comes from a woman aged 18-29 years with type 1 diabetes. CDR3s include the opening cysteine and the closing phenylalanine or tryptophan. Each record gives: clone size, J gene, D gene, V gene, CDR3 DNA, CDR3 protein. The D gene is left open where the match is weak. Clone sizes are given selectively: once, few, many, or a class where the clone is expanded.

clone size: NA
J gene: TRBJ2-1
D gene: TRBD1
V gene: TRBV4-3
CDR3 DNA: TGCGCCAGCAGCCAACTCCGGGACAGGTACAATGAGCAGTTCTTC
CDR3 protein: CASSQLRDRYNEQFF

clone size: NA
J gene: TRBJ1-1
D gene: TRBD1
V gene: TRBV11-2
CDR3 DNA: TGTGCCAGCAGCTCGGGGACAGCGAACACTGAAGCTTTCTTT
CDR3 protein: CASSSGTANTEAFF

clone size: NA
J gene: TRBJ2-1
D gene: NA
V gene: TRBV9
CDR3 DNA: TGTGCCAGCAGCGTAGCTACGGTCGGGGGGCTAGCGGCCTACAATGAGCAGTTCTTC
CDR3 protein: CASSVATVGGLAAYNEQFF

clone size: few
J gene: TRBJ1-4
D gene: NA
V gene: TRBV7-9
CDR3 DNA: TGTGCCAGCAGCTTATACGGTGTGTCGGAAAAACTGTTTTTT
CDR3 protein: CASSLYGVSEKLFF

clone size: NA
J gene: TRBJ2-3
D gene: TRBD1
V gene: TRBV7-2
CDR3 DNA: TGTGCCAGCAGCCACGACAGGGGCGCAGATACGCAGTATTTT
CDR3 protein: CASSHDRGADTQYF

clone size: few
J gene: TRBJ2-2
D gene: TRBD2
V gene: TRBV4-3
CDR3 DNA: TGCGCCAGCAGCCAAGACAATCCAGCGGGAGCGGGGGAGCTGTTTTTT
CDR3 protein: CASSQDNPAGAGELFF

clone size: NA
J gene: TRBJ1-1
D gene: NA
V gene: TRBV10-3
CDR3 DNA: TGTGCCATCAGCTCACAGGGTGAAGCTTTCTTT
CDR3 protein: CAISSQGEAFF

clone size: few
J gene: TRBJ2-7
D gene: TRBD1
V gene: TRBV4-2
CDR3 DNA: TGTGCCAGCAGCCCTGACAGGGGGCCCTACGAGCAGTACTTC
CDR3 protein: CASSPDRGPYEQYF

clone size: NA
J gene: TRBJ2-2
D gene: TRBD2
V gene: TRBV5-1
CDR3 DNA: TGCGCCAGCAGCTTCCTAGCGGGGCCTAACACCGGGGAGCTGTTTTTT
CDR3 protein: CASSFLAGPNTGELFF

clone size: NA
J gene: TRBJ2-5
D gene: TRBD2
V gene: TRBV6-5
CDR3 DNA: TGTGCCAGCGGACGGGGGGGCCGTCGAGAGACCCAGTACTTC
CDR3 protein: CASGRGGRRETQYF